The 27 T cell receptor beta chains in this list originate from one sample, sequenced in a study of blood T cells in healthy people across ages. PCR was performed a second time for about 6 to 11 cycles using a sample-barcoded 5' primer and a J-beta primer mix. TCRdb processed the 5' RACE reads anew with MiXCR; each CDR3 protein has one entry. The table records roughly 800,000 distinct CDR3 sequences, 20% to 25% of them present only once. This same sample was also taken into another study, of T cells of mothers and their children.

Sequencing was carried out using blood. These receptors all stem from a boy aged 5-17 years in good health.

The rearrangement links TRBV7-2 to TRBJ1-5; D gene ambiguous. The CDR3 totals 15 residues. The V gene lost 1 base and the J gene lost 3 bases, with 10 bases spanning the gap. Per the germline V gene, CDR1 is SGHTA and CDR2 is FQGNSA. The CDR3 protein is CASSLGGVNNQPQHF. DNA for the CDR3: TGTGCCAGCAGCTTAGGGGGAGTTAACAATCAGCCCCAGCATTTT.

This clonotype showed up just a few times. The rearrangement joins TRBV6-5 to TRBJ1-1; no clear D gene. The CDR3 covers 15 residues. Trimming took 2 bases from V and 4 from J, leaving 14 bases between them. Germline V CDR1 and CDR2: MNHEY, SVGAGI. Here the CDR3 DNA reads TGTGCCAGCAGTTACGACCTGGATGGAAGCACTGAAGCTTTCTTT. Residues: CASSYDLDGSTEAFF.

This clonotype was recorded a few times. V usage is TRBV7-9 and J usage is TRBJ2-1; D might be TRBD1 (6 bases). Trimming left V 5 bases short and J 9 bases short, with 11 bases between. The germline V gene has CDR1 SEHNR and CDR2 FQNEAQ (reference sequence). The CDR3 is 12 residues long. The chain's CDR3 is CASSRTGTEQFF. The DNA for the CDR3 is TGTGCCAGCAGCCGAACAGGGACTGAGCAGTTCTTC.

The chain has TRBV6-2 or TRBV6-3 and TRBJ2-7, with 13 bases fitting TRBD2. Germline loops: CDR1 MNHEY, CDR2 SVGEGT. Germline trimming cut 7 bases from V and 3 bases from J; bases unmatched to any gene: 6. This CDR3 is built from 15 residues. The CDR3 DNA sequence: TGTGCCAGCACCCAAGGGACTAGCGGGAACTACGAGCAGTACTTC. Amino acids: CASTQGTSGNYEQYF.

The chain has TRBV20-1 and TRBJ1-4, with D possibly being TRBD1 (6 bases). The CDR3 has 15 residues. From germline, CDR1 is DFQATT and CDR2 SNEGSKA (reference sequence). Trimming took off 0 bases at V and 7 bases at J, with 15 bases between the two ends. In nucleotides, the CDR3 is TGCAGTGCTAGAGATCGAAGGGGGTCCAGTGAAAAACTGTTTTTT. This encodes CSARDRRGSSEKLFF.

The V call is TRBV6-5, the J call TRBJ1-1; D possibly corresponds to TRBD1 (6 bases). Trimming took 10 bases from V and 7 from J, leaving 13 bases between them. CDR3 length equals 11 residues. Germline-derived CDR1 and CDR2 are MNHEY and SVGAGI. In nucleotides, the CDR3 is TGTGCCATTGGGGGGGCGAGTGAAGCTTTCTTT. The encoded protein is CAIGGASEAFF.

This clonotype appeared once. The chain uses TRBV6-5 and TRBJ2-1; TRBD2 agrees at 9 bases. Losses at the gene ends were 6 bases for V and 6 bases for J; bases not matched to a gene: 9. Looked up from germline, CDR1 is MNHEY and CDR2 is SVGAGI. CDR3 length equals 15 residues. The CDR3 region has the DNA TGTGCCAGCAGAGAGGGACTAGCAGTCTTCAATGAGCAGTTCTTC. Encoded protein: CASREGLAVFNEQFF.

The gene calls are TRBV4-3 and TRBJ2-5; TRBD1 matches 8 bases. Germline trimming cut 3 bases from V and 4 bases from J; bases unmatched to any gene: 10. Germline CDR1 is LGHNA and CDR2 is YSLEER. The CDR3 is 16 residues long. CDR3 protein: CASSQSFGQGRETQYF. The CDR3 DNA reads TGCGCCAGCAGCCAGTCTTTCGGACAGGGAAGAGAGACCCAGTACTTC.

The genes are TRBV20-1 and TRBJ2-7; perhaps TRBD2 as D (6 bases). This CDR3 is 13 amino acids long. Germline V lookup: CDR1 DFQATT, CDR2 SNEGSKA (reference sequence). V shed 7 bases and J shed 4 bases, with 17 bases lying between them. The CDR3 DNA is TGCAGTGGTCAAGTGAGCGGGCCTTACGAGCAGTACTTC. Its translation: CSGQVSGPYEQYF.

Comments on this clonotype: At one end, the junction sequence differs from germline, possibly due to a read error. The chain combines TRBV7-2 with TRBJ2-5; 11 bases line up with TRBD2. With the DNA end fitting TRBJ2-1 better, the J assignment may be wrong. This CDR3 region has 14 residues. Germline V CDR1 and CDR2: SGHTA, FQGNSA. The CDR3 here is CVSSLVLAGDQQFF. Written as DNA, the CDR3 is TGTGTCAGCAGCTTAGTACTAGCGGGGGACCAGCAGTTCTTC.

The chain employs TRBV15 and TRBJ1-4, with TRBD1 as a possible D gene (6 bases). Germline V CDR1 and CDR2: LNHNV, YYDKDF (reference sequence). This CDR3 contains 17 residues. The V end was cut by 0 bases, the J end by 6 bases, with 17 bases between. Written as DNA, the CDR3 is TGTGCCACCAGCAGAGAGAGGGGGGCCGGGGGAGATGAAAAACTGTTTTTT. This encodes CATSRERGAGGDEKLFF.

Points on this clonotype: The germline gene is not matched at one end of the junction; a read error may be the cause. This chain connects TRBV15 to TRBJ2-6; D possibly uses TRBD1 or TRBD2 (5 bases each). This CDR3 has 18 amino acids. Germline loops: CDR1 LNHNV, CDR2 YYDKDF (reference sequence). The CDR3 DNA reads as TGTGCCACCAGCAGAGATCGACAGTTGGACTCTGGAGCCAACGTCCTGACTTTC. Translated: CATSRDRQLDSGANVLTF.

The V call is TRBV6-1, the J call TRBJ2-1; the match to TRBD1 covers 9 bases. Germline V gene sequence: CDR1 MNHNS, CDR2 SASEGT. Unmatched junction bases numbered 10, after V lost 11 bases and J lost 8 bases. The CDR3 runs to 13 residues. The CDR3 is CAVNRDRVYEQFF. In DNA, the CDR3 is TGTGCCGTCAACCGGGACAGGGTTTATGAGCAGTTCTTC.

The gene calls are TRBV19 and TRBJ2-5, with a tentative D call TRBD2 (6 bases). This CDR3 is built from 18 residues. Trimming removed 2 bases from V and 5 bases from J, with 24 bases in between. Germline-derived CDR1 and CDR2 are LNHDA and SQIVND (reference sequence). CDR3 DNA sequence: TGTGCCAGTAGTATAATCCCCACGGGGGTTATACGGCGGGAGACCCAGTACTTC. It is translated as CASSIIPTGVIRRETQYF.

The chain combines TRBV7-8 with TRBJ2-7; 7 nucleotides align to TRBD1. Germline CDR1 is SGHVS and CDR2 is FQNEAQ. With 5 bases clipped from V and 1 base from J, the junction kept 8 bases outside the gene matches. The CDR3 totals 15 residues. The CDR3 here is CASSPQPGQSYEQYF. In DNA, the CDR3 is TGTGCCAGCAGCCCCCAACCGGGACAGTCCTACGAGCAGTACTTC. The full variable domain, rest sourced from reference TRBV7-8 and TRBJ2-7, is GAGVSQSPRYKVAKRGQDVALRCDPISGHVSLFWYQQALGQGPEFLTYFQNEAQLDKSGLPSDRFFAERPEGSVSTLKIQRTQQEDSAVYLCASSPQPGQSYEQYFGPGTRLTVT.

The chain recombines TRBV18 with TRBJ2-6; D is ambiguous. CDR1 and CDR2 (germline): KGHSH, LQKENI. The CDR3 extends over 15 amino acids. V was clipped by 4 bases and J by 1 base, with 8 bases between them. The CDR3 loop reads CASSQTESGANVLTF. CDR3 coding DNA: TGTGCCAGCTCACAAACAGAGTCTGGGGCCAACGTCCTGACTTTC.

This clonotype was counted a few times. The CDR3 loop reads CASSPPQGSTDTQYF. CDR3 sequence (DNA): TGTGCCAGCAGCCCGCCCCAGGGTAGCACAGATACGCAGTATTTT. The J gene is TRBJ2-3, the V gene TRBV11-2; a possible D gene is TRBD1 (5 bases). Germline V gene lookup returns CDR1 SGHAT and CDR2 FQNNGV. V lost 5 bases and J lost 0, with 12 bases in between. The CDR3 runs 15 residues.

V gene TRBV2 combines with J gene TRBJ1-1, with D possibly matching TRBD1 (6 bases). The ends were cut back, 1 base at V and 7 bases at J, with 16 bases in the middle. Germline V CDR1 and CDR2: SNHLY, FYNNEI. CDR3 length: 15 amino acids. CDR3 bases: TGTGCCAGCAGTGAAGAGGCCACAGGGTTGGGTGAAGCTTTCTTT. It yields the protein CASSEEATGLGEAFF.

This clonotype was observed a few times. This chain joins TRBV9 and TRBJ1-6, with TRBD1 as a possible D gene (6 bases). V dropped 3 bases and J dropped 7 bases, with 8 bases sitting between them. Germline V gene lookup returns CDR1 SGDLS and CDR2 YYNGEE. The CDR3 sequence is 13 residues long. The CDR3 reads CASSAGENSPLHF. CDR3 DNA: TGTGCCAGCAGCGCAGGGGAGAATTCACCCCTCCACTTT.

The chain couples TRBV5-1 to TRBJ1-1; TRBD1 agrees at 7 bases. J was trimmed by 2 bases and V by 0 bases; bases with no gene match: 7. The CDR3 runs to 16 residues. Germline-derived CDR1 and CDR2 are SGHRS and YFSETQ. The CDR3 DNA is TGCGCCAGCAGCTTGGTTGTGACAGGGCCCAACACTGAAGCTTTCTTT. Amino acids: CASSLVVTGPNTEAFF.

The chain carries TRBV11-2 and TRBJ2-5; a possible D gene is TRBD2 (6 bases). Trimming cost V 1 base and J 0 bases, with 12 bases left between them. This CDR3 has 16 residues. The germline V gene has CDR1 SGHAT and CDR2 FQNNGV. CDR3: CASSLVSLADQETQYF. Here the CDR3 DNA reads TGTGCCAGCAGCTTAGTCTCCTTAGCGGACCAAGAGACCCAGTACTTC.

The gene calls are TRBV29-1 and TRBJ2-2; 7 bases agree with TRBD2. CDR1 and CDR2 (germline): SQVTM, ANQGSEA. Losses at the gene ends were 6 bases for V and 2 bases for J; bases not matched to a gene: 9. The CDR3 length is 15 residues. The CDR3 coding sequence is TGCAGCGTAGCCGCCGGGGGGATTAACACCGGGGAGCTGTTTTTT. Its protein product is CSVAAGGINTGELFF.

This chain connects TRBV6-4 to TRBJ1-1, with unresolved D. The length of the CDR3 is 17 residues. CDR1 MRHNA and CDR2 SNTAGT come from the germline V gene. V was trimmed by 0 bases and J by 0 bases, leaving 14 bases between them. CDR3: CASSDSNTHEMNTEAFF. The CDR3 DNA is TGTGCCAGCAGTGACTCGAATACACACGAAATGAACACTGAAGCTTTCTTT.

The chain links TRBV27 to TRBJ2-7, with TRBD2 as a possible D gene (7 bases). The end of the DNA aligns better with TRBJ2-1, so the J call may be wrong. Germline V gene lookup returns CDR1 MNHEY and CDR2 SMNVEV (reference sequence). This CDR3 has 13 residues. CDR3 in amino acids: CASSWGGGMEQFF. In DNA, the CDR3 is TGTGCCAGCAGTTGGGGGGGCGGGATGGAGCAGTTCTTC.

V gene TRBV19 combines with J gene TRBJ1-1, with 7 bases lining up with TRBD1. Germline CDR1 LNHDA, CDR2 SQIVND (reference sequence). With V trimmed by 8 bases and J by 0 bases, 3 bases remained unmatched. The CDR3 loop spans 13 amino acids. CDR3 amino acids: CASAGQMNTEAFF. CDR3 bases: TGTGCCAGTGCGGGACAGATGAACACTGAAGCTTTCTTT.

The table lists this clonotype with a few counts. The chain carries TRBV7-9 and TRBJ2-7, with a weak D call TRBD2 (5 bases). Trimming left V 5 bases short and J 5 bases short, with 13 bases between. This CDR3 comprises 13 residues. In germline, CDR1 is SEHNR, CDR2 FQNEAQ (reference sequence). CDR3 in amino acids: CASSHGGRDEQYF. CDR3 DNA sequence: TGTGCCAGCAGCCACGGTGGGAGAGACGAGCAGTACTTC.

The V and J genes are TRBV5-1 and TRBJ2-3, with 7 bases that match TRBD1. Germline loops: CDR1 SGHRS, CDR2 YFSETQ. The CDR3 has 16 amino acids. V dropped 4 bases and J dropped 0; count of bases not matched to a gene: 8. DNA for the CDR3: TGCGCCAGCAGCGCTCAGGGGACAGCTAGCACAGATACGCAGTATTTT. Translating gives CASSAQGTASTDTQYF.